A selection of T cell receptor beta chains follows, all from one sample in a study of shared clonotypes between healthy human individuals. Libraries were prepared by immunoSEQ multiplex PCR; TCRdb keeps only in-frame clonotypes and omits some of them. Altogether around 940,000 clones are present, 76% being singletons, with the ten largest covering about 1.5%. Sequenced: memory CD4+ T cells sorted from blood. The origin of the receptors is a man between 18 and 29 years old in good health. CDR3s include the opening cysteine and the closing phenylalanine or tryptophan. A D gene is named only where the DNA matches it firmly. Clone size is given for some rows only: seen once, a few or many times, or a class if the clone is expanded.

j_call: TRBJ2-7; d_call: -; v_call: TRBV19; clone_size: -; cdr3_aa: CASKLDSSYEQYF; cdr3_nt: TGTGCCAGTAAGTTGGACTCCTCCTACGAGCAGTACTTC
j_call: TRBJ2-1; d_call: -; v_call: TRBV6-1; clone_size: -; cdr3_aa: CASRQGGNEQFF; cdr3_nt: TGTGCCAGCAGACAGGGGGGGAATGAGCAGTTCTTC
j_call: TRBJ1-4; d_call: TRBD1; v_call: TRBV7-9; clone_size: -; cdr3_aa: CASSLGQGATNEKLFF; cdr3_nt: TGTGCCAGCAGCTTAGGACAGGGAGCAACTAATGAAAAACTGTTTTTT
j_call: TRBJ1-1; d_call: TRBD1; v_call: TRBV15; clone_size: -; cdr3_aa: CATAAEGAIRNEAFF; cdr3_nt: TGTGCCACTGCGGCCGAGGGGGCCATTAGGAATGAAGCTTTCTTT
j_call: TRBJ1-3; d_call: TRBD1; v_call: TRBV5-4; clone_size: -; cdr3_aa: CASSLAGGQTGNTIYF; cdr3_nt: TGTGCCAGCAGCTTGGCCGGGGGACAGACTGGAAACACCATATATTTT
j_call: TRBJ2-3; d_call: -; v_call: TRBV5-6; clone_size: many; cdr3_aa: CASSSRGGSDTQYF; cdr3_nt: TGTGCCAGCAGCTCCAGGGGGGGTTCAGATACGCAGTATTTT
j_call: TRBJ1-2; d_call: -; v_call: TRBV7-8; clone_size: -; cdr3_aa: CASSIPGLGGYTF; cdr3_nt: TGTGCCAGCAGCATACCAGGGTTGGGTGGCTACACCTTC
j_call: TRBJ2-1; d_call: -; v_call: TRBV30; clone_size: -; cdr3_aa: CAWTPGRYNEQFF; cdr3_nt: TGTGCCTGGACCCCCGGGCGGTACAATGAGCAGTTCTTC
j_call: TRBJ1-4; d_call: -; v_call: TRBV14; clone_size: -; cdr3_aa: CASRVTGTPNEKLFF; cdr3_nt: TGTGCCAGCAGGGTGACCGGGACACCGAATGAAAAACTGTTTTTT
j_call: TRBJ1-2; d_call: -; v_call: TRBV6-1; clone_size: -; cdr3_aa: CASSVSGNFFYGYTF; cdr3_nt: TGTGCCAGCAGTGTTAGTGGGAACTTCTTCTATGGCTACACCTTC
j_call: TRBJ2-7; d_call: TRBD2; v_call: TRBV6-1; clone_size: -; cdr3_aa: CASRPPSGNSYEQYF; cdr3_nt: TGTGCCAGCCGACCACCTAGCGGGAACTCCTACGAGCAGTACTTC
j_call: TRBJ1-4; d_call: -; v_call: TRBV5-1; clone_size: -; cdr3_aa: CASNDGSFNEKLFF; cdr3_nt: TGCGCCAGCAACGACGGCTCCTTTAATGAAAAACTGTTTTTT
j_call: TRBJ1-2; d_call: -; v_call: TRBV6-5; clone_size: many; cdr3_aa: CASSAGRTYGYTF; cdr3_nt: TGTGCCAGCAGTGCTGGACGGACCTATGGCTACACCTTC
j_call: TRBJ1-5; d_call: -; v_call: TRBV18; clone_size: -; cdr3_aa: CASSPGPGQPQHF; cdr3_nt: TGTGCCAGCTCACCTGGACCCGGTCAGCCCCAGCATTTT
j_call: TRBJ2-5; d_call: -; v_call: TRBV18; clone_size: -; cdr3_aa: CASSQGKETQYF; cdr3_nt: TGTGCCAGCTCACAGGGGAAAGAGACCCAGTACTTC
j_call: TRBJ2-5; d_call: TRBD1; v_call: TRBV7-9; clone_size: -; cdr3_aa: CASSPGDSSGETQYF; cdr3_nt: TGTGCCAGCAGCCCCGGGGACAGCTCGGGGGAGACCCAGTACTTC
j_call: TRBJ1-5; d_call: -; v_call: TRBV6-5; clone_size: -; cdr3_aa: CASAPTSNQPQHF; cdr3_nt: TGTGCCAGCGCCCCGACGAGCAATCAGCCCCAGCATTTT
j_call: TRBJ1-6; d_call: -; v_call: TRBV6-1; clone_size: -; cdr3_aa: CASSERQPYNSPLHF; cdr3_nt: TGTGCCAGCAGTGAACGACAGCCTTATAATTCACCCCTCCACTTT
j_call: TRBJ2-7; d_call: -; v_call: TRBV18; clone_size: -; cdr3_aa: CASARQGAGDEQYF; cdr3_nt: TGTGCCAGCGCCCGACAGGGAGCGGGGGACGAGCAGTACTTC
j_call: TRBJ1-1; d_call: TRBD1; v_call: TRBV30; clone_size: -; cdr3_aa: CAWRARDRGDSTEAFF; cdr3_nt: TGTGCCTGGAGAGCGCGGGACAGGGGGGATAGCACTGAAGCTTTCTTT
j_call: TRBJ2-5; d_call: -; v_call: TRBV18; clone_size: -; cdr3_aa: CASSPDLQETQYF; cdr3_nt: TGTGCCAGCTCACCGGACCTCCAAGAGACCCAGTACTTC
j_call: TRBJ1-2; d_call: TRBD1; v_call: TRBV6-6; clone_size: -; cdr3_aa: CASRGGTAHSLYGYTF; cdr3_nt: TGTGCCAGCAGGGGGGGGACAGCGCACTCTCTCTATGGCTACACCTTC
j_call: TRBJ2-1; d_call: TRBD2; v_call: TRBV7-2; clone_size: -; cdr3_aa: CASSLAAGEINEQFF; cdr3_nt: TGTGCCAGCAGCTTAGCTGCGGGAGAAATCAATGAGCAGTTCTTC
j_call: TRBJ1-3; d_call: TRBD1; v_call: TRBV29-1; clone_size: once; cdr3_aa: CSVALDRGNTIYF; cdr3_nt: TGCAGCGTTGCCCTGGACAGGGGAAACACCATATATTTT
j_call: TRBJ1-5; d_call: -; v_call: TRBV4-1; clone_size: -; cdr3_aa: CASSRYSDVSNQPQHF; cdr3_nt: TGCGCCAGCAGCCGGTATTCGGACGTTAGCAATCAGCCCCAGCATTTT
j_call: TRBJ2-3; d_call: -; v_call: TRBV10-1; clone_size: -; cdr3_aa: CASSEPYGGTDTQYF; cdr3_nt: TGCGCCAGCAGTGAGCCGTACGGGGGCACAGATACGCAGTATTTT
j_call: TRBJ1-6; d_call: -; v_call: TRBV7-2; clone_size: -; cdr3_aa: CASSYVLQGSLHF; cdr3_nt: TGTGCCAGCAGCTATGTCCTACAGGGTTCCCTCCACTTT
j_call: TRBJ1-2; d_call: -; v_call: TRBV5-4; clone_size: -; cdr3_aa: CASSRGLNYGYTF; cdr3_nt: TGTGCCAGCAGCCGGGGACTCAACTATGGCTACACCTTC
j_call: TRBJ2-2; d_call: -; v_call: TRBV12-1; clone_size: -; cdr3_aa: CASSWTGELFF; cdr3_nt: TGTGCCAGCAGCTGGACCGGGGAGCTGTTTTTT
j_call: TRBJ2-1; d_call: TRBD2; v_call: TRBV5-1; clone_size: -; cdr3_aa: CASSLGGLAGEPHNEQFF; cdr3_nt: TGCGCCAGCAGCTTGGGGGGACTAGCGGGAGAGCCACACAATGAGCAGTTCTTC
j_call: TRBJ1-5; d_call: -; v_call: TRBV2; clone_size: few; cdr3_aa: CASKAEGSNQPQHF; cdr3_nt: TGTGCCAGCAAGGCGGAGGGGAGCAATCAGCCCCAGCATTTT
j_call: TRBJ1-1; d_call: -; v_call: TRBV2; clone_size: -; cdr3_aa: CASSVSSGAMNTEAFF; cdr3_nt: TGTGCCAGCAGTGTCTCGTCCGGGGCCATGAACACTGAAGCTTTCTTT
j_call: TRBJ2-3; d_call: -; v_call: TRBV10-3; clone_size: -; cdr3_aa: CAISGRILSGPTDTQYF; cdr3_nt: TGTGCCATCAGTGGAAGGATCTTAAGCGGGCCCACAGATACGCAGTATTTT
j_call: TRBJ2-2; d_call: -; v_call: TRBV28; clone_size: once; cdr3_aa: CAMGKNTGELFF; cdr3_nt: TGTGCCATGGGCAAGAACACCGGGGAGCTGTTTTTT
j_call: TRBJ1-2; d_call: -; v_call: TRBV14; clone_size: -; cdr3_aa: CASSPRDRIVGGYTF; cdr3_nt: TGTGCCAGCAGCCCCCGGGACCGCATTGTGGGTGGCTACACCTTC
j_call: TRBJ2-6; d_call: -; v_call: TRBV5-6; clone_size: -; cdr3_aa: CASSLGDSGANVLTF; cdr3_nt: TGTGCCAGCAGCTTGGGTGACTCTGGGGCCAACGTCCTGACTTTC
j_call: TRBJ2-1; d_call: TRBD1; v_call: TRBV18; clone_size: once; cdr3_aa: CASSPPLSDRGYNEQFF; cdr3_nt: TGTGCCAGCTCACCCCCATTGTCGGACAGGGGTTACAATGAGCAGTTCTTC
j_call: TRBJ1-5; d_call: -; v_call: TRBV7-2; clone_size: -; cdr3_aa: CASSLDNHAQPQHF; cdr3_nt: TGTGCCAGCAGTTTAGACAACCACGCTCAACCCCAGCATTTT
j_call: TRBJ1-2; d_call: TRBD1; v_call: TRBV11-2; clone_size: -; cdr3_aa: CASSYYAGGYGYTF; cdr3_nt: TGTGCCAGCAGCTATTACGCAGGGGGCTATGGCTACACCTTC
j_call: TRBJ1-1; d_call: -; v_call: TRBV27; clone_size: few; cdr3_aa: CASSLGGVTEAFF; cdr3_nt: TGTGCCAGCAGCCTTGGGGGTGTCACTGAAGCTTTCTTT
j_call: TRBJ2-7; d_call: -; v_call: TRBV30; clone_size: -; cdr3_aa: CAWDSVGEQYF; cdr3_nt: TGTGCCTGGGATTCGGTGGGCGAGCAGTACTTC
j_call: TRBJ2-2; d_call: -; v_call: TRBV5-1; clone_size: -; cdr3_aa: CASRQMFNTGELFF; cdr3_nt: TGCGCCAGCCGGCAAATGTTTAACACCGGGGAGCTGTTTTTT
j_call: TRBJ1-5; d_call: TRBD1; v_call: TRBV19; clone_size: -; cdr3_aa: CASSIDGTGLNQPQHF; cdr3_nt: TGTGCCAGTAGTATAGACGGGACAGGGTTAAATCAGCCCCAGCATTTT
j_call: TRBJ2-7; d_call: -; v_call: TRBV29-1; clone_size: -; cdr3_aa: CSVGYWSSLTYEQYF; cdr3_nt: TGCAGCGTTGGGTATTGGAGTTCCCTTACCTACGAGCAGTACTTC
j_call: TRBJ1-3; d_call: -; v_call: TRBV5-1; clone_size: -; cdr3_aa: CASATGQASKSGNTIYF; cdr3_nt: TGCGCCAGTGCAACAGGTCAAGCTTCTAAGTCGGGAAACACCATATATTTT
j_call: TRBJ1-2; d_call: TRBD1; v_call: TRBV30; clone_size: -; cdr3_aa: CAWSGQGVSTNYGYTF; cdr3_nt: TGTGCCTGGAGCGGACAGGGAGTATCTACTAACTATGGCTACACCTTC
j_call: TRBJ1-5; d_call: -; v_call: TRBV7-2; clone_size: -; cdr3_aa: CASSSSGVGQPQHF; cdr3_nt: TGTGCCAGCAGCTCCAGTGGGGTGGGCCAGCCCCAGCATTTT
j_call: TRBJ1-2; d_call: TRBD1; v_call: TRBV6-1; clone_size: -; cdr3_aa: CASSDFSGQIGYTF; cdr3_nt: TGTGCCAGCAGTGACTTTTCGGGACAGATTGGCTACACCTTC